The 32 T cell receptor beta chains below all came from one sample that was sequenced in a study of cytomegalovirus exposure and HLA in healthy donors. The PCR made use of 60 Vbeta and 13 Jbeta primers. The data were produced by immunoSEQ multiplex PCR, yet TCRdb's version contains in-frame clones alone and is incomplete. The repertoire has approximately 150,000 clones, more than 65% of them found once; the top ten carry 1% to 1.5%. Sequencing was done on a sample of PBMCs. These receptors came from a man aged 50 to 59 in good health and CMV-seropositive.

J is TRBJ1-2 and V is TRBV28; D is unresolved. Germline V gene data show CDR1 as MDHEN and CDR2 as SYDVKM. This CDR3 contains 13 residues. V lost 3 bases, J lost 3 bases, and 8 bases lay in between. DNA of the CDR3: TGTGCCAGCAGTTTGAGAACTTACTATGGCTACACCTTC. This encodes CASSLRTYYGYTF.

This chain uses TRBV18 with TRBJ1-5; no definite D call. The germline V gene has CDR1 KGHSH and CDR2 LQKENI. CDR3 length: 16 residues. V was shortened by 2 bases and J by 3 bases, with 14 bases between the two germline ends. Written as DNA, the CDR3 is TGTGCCAGCTCACCAAGGCAGGCGGACTTCAATCAGCCCCAGCATTTT. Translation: CASSPRQADFNQPQHF.

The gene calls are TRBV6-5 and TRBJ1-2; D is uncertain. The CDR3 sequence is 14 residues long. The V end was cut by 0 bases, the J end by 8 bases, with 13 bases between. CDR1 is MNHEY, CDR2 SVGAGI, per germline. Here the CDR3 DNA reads TGTGCCAGCAGTTACTCGGACCTAGCAAGGGGCTACACCTTC. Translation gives CASSYSDLARGYTF.

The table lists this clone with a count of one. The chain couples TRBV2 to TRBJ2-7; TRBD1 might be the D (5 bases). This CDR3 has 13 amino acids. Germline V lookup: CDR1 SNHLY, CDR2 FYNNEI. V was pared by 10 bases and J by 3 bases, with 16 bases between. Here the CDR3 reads CATYPGSGYEQYF. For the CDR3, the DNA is TGTGCCACGTACCCAGGGTCGGGCTACGAGCAGTACTTC.

The CDR3 region is CASSYNGRSYNEQFF. CDR3 bases: TGTGCCAGCAGTTATAACGGGAGGTCCTACAATGAGCAGTTCTTC. This chain connects TRBV6-5 to TRBJ2-1; 7 bases match TRBD2. The CDR3 loop spans 15 amino acids. From germline, CDR1 is MNHEY and CDR2 SVGAGI. The V and J ends lost 3 bases and 1 base, in that order; junction bases with no gene match: 3.

This CDR3 is CASSLRAGNWSYTF. DNA of the CDR3: TGTGCCAGCAGCTTGAGGGCAGGGAATTGGAGCTACACCTTC. The chain employs TRBV5-4 and TRBJ1-2; the D gene is possibly TRBD1 (5 bases). Germline V lookup: CDR1 SGHNT, CDR2 YYREEE (reference sequence). The V end was cut by 1 base, the J end by 9 bases, with 16 bases between. The CDR3 loop spans 14 amino acids.

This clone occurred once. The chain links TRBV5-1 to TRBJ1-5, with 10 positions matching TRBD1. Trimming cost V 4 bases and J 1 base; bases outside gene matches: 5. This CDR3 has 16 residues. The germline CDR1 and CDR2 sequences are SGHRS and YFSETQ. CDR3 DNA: TGCGCCAGCAGCCCTGGGACAGGGGCGAGCAATCAGCCCCAGCATTTT. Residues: CASSPGTGASNQPQHF.

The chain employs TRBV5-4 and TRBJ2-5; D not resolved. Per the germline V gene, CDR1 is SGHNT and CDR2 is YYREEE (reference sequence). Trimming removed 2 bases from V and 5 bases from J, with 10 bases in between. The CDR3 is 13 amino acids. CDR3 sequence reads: CASSFVSAETQYF. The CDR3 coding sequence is TGTGCCAGCAGCTTCGTCAGCGCGGAGACCCAGTACTTC.

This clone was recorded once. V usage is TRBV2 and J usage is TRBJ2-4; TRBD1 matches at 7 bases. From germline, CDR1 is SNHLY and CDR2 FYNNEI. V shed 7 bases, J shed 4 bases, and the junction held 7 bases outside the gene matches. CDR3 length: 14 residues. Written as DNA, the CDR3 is TGTGCCAGCAACCGACAGGGAACAAAAAACATTCAGTACTTC. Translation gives CASNRQGTKNIQYF.

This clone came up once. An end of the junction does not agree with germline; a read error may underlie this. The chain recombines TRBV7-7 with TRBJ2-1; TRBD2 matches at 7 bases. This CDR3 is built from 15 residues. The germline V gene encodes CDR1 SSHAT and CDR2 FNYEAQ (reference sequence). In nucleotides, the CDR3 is TGTGCTAGCAGCCCCGACCGGGGGGCCTACAATGAGCAGTTCTTC. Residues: CASSPDRGAYNEQFF.

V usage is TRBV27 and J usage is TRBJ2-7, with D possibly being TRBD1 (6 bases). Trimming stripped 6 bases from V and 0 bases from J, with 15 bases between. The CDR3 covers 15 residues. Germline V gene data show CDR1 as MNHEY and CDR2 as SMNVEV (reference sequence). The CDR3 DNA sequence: TGTGCCAGCAGGAACTACAGGGTGAGCTCCTACGAGCAGTACTTC. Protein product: CASRNYRVSSYEQYF.

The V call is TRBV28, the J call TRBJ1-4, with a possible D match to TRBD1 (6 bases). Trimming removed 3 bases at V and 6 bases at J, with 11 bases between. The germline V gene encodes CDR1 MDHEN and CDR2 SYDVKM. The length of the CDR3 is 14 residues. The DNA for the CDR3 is TGTGCCAGCAGTTTCACAGGGCCGGATGAAAAACTGTTTTTT. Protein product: CASSFTGPDEKLFF.

The CDR3 reads CASSLQYTSYEQYF. The CDR3 DNA sequence: TGTGCCAGCAGCTTACAGTACACCTCCTACGAGCAGTACTTC. This chain connects TRBV7-9 to TRBJ2-7; no clear D. The CDR3 is 14 residues long. V lost 2 bases and J lost 0, with 8 bases in between. Germline CDR1 is SEHNR and CDR2 is FQNEAQ (reference sequence).

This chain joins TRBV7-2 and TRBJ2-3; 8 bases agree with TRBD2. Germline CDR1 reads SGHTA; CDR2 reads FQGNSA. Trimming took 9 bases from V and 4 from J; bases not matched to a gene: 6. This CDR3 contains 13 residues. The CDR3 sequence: CASSREGADTQYF. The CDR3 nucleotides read TGTGCCAGTTCACGGGAGGGGGCAGATACGCAGTATTTT. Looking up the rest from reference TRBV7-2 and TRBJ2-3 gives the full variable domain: GAGVSQSPSNKVTEKGKDVELRCDPISGHTALYWYRQSLGQGLEFLIYFQGNSAPDKSGLPSDRFSAERTGGSVSTLTIQRTQQEDSAVYLCASSREGADTQYFGPGTRLTVL.

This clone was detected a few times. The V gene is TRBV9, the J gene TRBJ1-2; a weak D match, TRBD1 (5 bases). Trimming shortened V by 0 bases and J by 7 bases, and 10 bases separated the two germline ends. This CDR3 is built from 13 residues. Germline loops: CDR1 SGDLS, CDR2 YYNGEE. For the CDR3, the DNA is TGTGCCAGCAGCGTAGGCGGGGCTGGTGGCTACACCTTC. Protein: CASSVGGAGGYTF.

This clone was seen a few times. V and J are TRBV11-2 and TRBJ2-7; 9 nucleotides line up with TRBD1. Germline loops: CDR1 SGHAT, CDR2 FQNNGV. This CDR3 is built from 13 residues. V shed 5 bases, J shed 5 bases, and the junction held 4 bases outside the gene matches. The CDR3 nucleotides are TGTGCCAGCAGCCGGGACAGGGAAGACGAGCAGTACTTC. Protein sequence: CASSRDREDEQYF. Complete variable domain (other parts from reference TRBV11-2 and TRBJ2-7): EAGVAQSPRYKIIEKRQSVAFWCNPISGHATLYWYQQILGQGPKLLIQFQNNGVVDDSQLPKDRFSAERLKGVDSTLKIQPAKLEDSAVYLCASSRDREDEQYFGPGTRLTVT.

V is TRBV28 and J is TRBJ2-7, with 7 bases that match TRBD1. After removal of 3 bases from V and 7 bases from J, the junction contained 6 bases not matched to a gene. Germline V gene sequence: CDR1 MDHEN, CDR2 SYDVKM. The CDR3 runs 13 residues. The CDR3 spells CASSFPGTVEQYF. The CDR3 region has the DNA TGTGCCAGCAGTTTCCCCGGGACAGTTGAGCAGTACTTC.

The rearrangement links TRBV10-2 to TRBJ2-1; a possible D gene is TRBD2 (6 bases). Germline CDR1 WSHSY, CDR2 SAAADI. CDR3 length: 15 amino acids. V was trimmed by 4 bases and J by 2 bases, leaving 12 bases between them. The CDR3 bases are TGCGCCAGCAGTGGGAGGGGAACACCCTACAATGAGCAGTTCTTC. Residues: CASSGRGTPYNEQFF.

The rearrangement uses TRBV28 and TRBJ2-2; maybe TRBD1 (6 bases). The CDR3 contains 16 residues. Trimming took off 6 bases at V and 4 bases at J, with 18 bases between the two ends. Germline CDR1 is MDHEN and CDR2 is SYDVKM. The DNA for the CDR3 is TGTGCCAGCAGCCACTTCTTCGGGACAACCACCGGGGAGCTGTTTTTT. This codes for CASSHFFGTTTGELFF.

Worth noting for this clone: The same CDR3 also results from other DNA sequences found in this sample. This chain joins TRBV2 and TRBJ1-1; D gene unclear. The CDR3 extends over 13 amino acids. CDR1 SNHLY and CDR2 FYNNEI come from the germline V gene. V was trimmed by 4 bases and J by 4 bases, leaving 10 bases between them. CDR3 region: CASSVEGGTEAFF. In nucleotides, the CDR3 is TGTGCCAGCAGTGTCGAGGGTGGCACTGAAGCTTTCTTT.

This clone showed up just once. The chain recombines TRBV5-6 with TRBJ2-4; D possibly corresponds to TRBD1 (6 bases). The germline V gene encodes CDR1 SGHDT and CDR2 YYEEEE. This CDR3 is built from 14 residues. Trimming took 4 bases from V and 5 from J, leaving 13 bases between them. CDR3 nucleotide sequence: TGTGCCAGCAGCATTTGGGGACAAGAAAACATTCAGTACTTC. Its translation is CASSIWGQENIQYF.

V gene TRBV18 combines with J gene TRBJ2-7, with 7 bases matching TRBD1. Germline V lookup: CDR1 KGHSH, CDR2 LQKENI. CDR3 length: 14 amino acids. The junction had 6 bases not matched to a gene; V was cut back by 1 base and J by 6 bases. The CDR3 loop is CASSPLDRAGEQYF. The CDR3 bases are TGTGCCAGCTCACCACTAGACAGGGCAGGCGAGCAGTACTTC.

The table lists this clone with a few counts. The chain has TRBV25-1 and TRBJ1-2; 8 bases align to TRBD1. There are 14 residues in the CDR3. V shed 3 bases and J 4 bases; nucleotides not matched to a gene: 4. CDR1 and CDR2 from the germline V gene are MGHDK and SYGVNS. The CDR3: CASSEAGGFYGYTF. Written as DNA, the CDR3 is TGTGCCAGCAGTGAGGCAGGGGGCTTCTATGGCTACACCTTC.

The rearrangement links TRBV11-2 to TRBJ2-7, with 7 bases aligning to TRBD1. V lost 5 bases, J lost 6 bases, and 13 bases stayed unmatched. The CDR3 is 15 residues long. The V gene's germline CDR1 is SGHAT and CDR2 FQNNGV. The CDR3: CASSPTTGKLGEQYF. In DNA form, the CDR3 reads TGTGCCAGCAGCCCAACGACAGGGAAGTTGGGCGAGCAGTACTTC.

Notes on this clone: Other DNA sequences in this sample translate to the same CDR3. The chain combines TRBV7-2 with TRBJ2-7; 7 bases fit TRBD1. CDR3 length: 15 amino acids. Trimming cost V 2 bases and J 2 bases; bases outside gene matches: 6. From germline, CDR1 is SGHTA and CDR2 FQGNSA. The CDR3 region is CASSLPGQPAYEQYF. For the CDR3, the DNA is TGTGCCAGCAGCTTACCGGGACAGCCGGCCTACGAGCAGTACTTC.

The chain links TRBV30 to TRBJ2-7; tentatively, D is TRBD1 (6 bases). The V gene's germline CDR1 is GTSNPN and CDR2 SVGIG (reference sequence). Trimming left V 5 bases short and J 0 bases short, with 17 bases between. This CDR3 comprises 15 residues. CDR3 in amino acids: CAWDPTGRSSYEQYF. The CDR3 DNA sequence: TGTGCCTGGGACCCCACAGGGCGTTCCTCCTACGAGCAGTACTTC. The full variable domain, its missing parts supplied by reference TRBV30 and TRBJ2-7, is SQTIHQWPATLVQPVGSPLSLECTVEGTSNPNLYWYRQAAGRGLQLLFYSVGIGQISSEVPQNLSASRPQDRQFILSSKKLLLSDSGFYLCAWDPTGRSSYEQYFGPGTRLTVT.

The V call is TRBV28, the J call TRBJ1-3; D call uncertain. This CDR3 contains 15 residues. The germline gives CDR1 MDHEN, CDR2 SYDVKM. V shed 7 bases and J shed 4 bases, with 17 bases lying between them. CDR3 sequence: CASTLAPVKGNTIYF. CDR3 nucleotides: TGTGCCAGCACTCTAGCCCCAGTGAAGGGAAACACCATATATTTT. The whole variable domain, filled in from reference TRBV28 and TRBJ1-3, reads DVKVTQSSRYLVKRTGEKVFLECVQDMDHENMFWYRQDPGLGLRLIYFSYDVKMKEKGDIPEGYSVSREKKERFSLILESASTNQTSMYLCASTLAPVKGNTIYFGEGSWLTVV.

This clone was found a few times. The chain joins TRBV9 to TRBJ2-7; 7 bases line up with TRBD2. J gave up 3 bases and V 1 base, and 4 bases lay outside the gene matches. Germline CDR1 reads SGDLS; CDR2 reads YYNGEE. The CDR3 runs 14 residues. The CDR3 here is CASSVTSASYEQYF. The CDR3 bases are TGTGCCAGCAGCGTAACTAGCGCAAGCTACGAGCAGTACTTC.

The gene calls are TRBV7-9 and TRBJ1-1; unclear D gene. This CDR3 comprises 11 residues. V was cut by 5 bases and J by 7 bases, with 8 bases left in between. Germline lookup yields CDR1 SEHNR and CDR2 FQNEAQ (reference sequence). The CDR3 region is CASSPGSEAFF. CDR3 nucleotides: TGTGCCAGCAGCCCGGGGAGTGAAGCTTTCTTT.

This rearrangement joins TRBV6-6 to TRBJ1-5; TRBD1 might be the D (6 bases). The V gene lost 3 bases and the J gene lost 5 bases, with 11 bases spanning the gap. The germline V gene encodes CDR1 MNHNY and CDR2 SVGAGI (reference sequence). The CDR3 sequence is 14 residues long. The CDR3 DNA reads TGTGCCAGCAGTTATGACAGGCGGCATCAGCCCCAGCATTTT. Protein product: CASSYDRRHQPQHF.

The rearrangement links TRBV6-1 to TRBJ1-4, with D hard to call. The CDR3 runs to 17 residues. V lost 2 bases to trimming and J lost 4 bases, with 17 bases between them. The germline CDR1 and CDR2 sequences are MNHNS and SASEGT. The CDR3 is CASSEKGREAVNEKLFF. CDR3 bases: TGTGCCAGCAGTGAAAAAGGGAGGGAAGCGGTTAATGAAAAACTGTTTTTT.

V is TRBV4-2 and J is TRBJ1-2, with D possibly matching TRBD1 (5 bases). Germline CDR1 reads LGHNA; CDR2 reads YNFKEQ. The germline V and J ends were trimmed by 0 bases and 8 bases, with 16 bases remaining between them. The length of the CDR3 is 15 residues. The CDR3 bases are TGTGCCAGCAGCCAAGAGGGGGGGGGTGATTGGGGCTACACCTTC. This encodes CASSQEGGGDWGYTF.